Listed here are 29 T cell receptor beta chains from one sample, sequenced in a study of OX40 agonist ivuxolimab in advanced cancers. Profiling relied on immunoSEQ multiplex PCR, and the TCRdb table lists in-frame clones only, not all of them. The profile shows 65,000 to 70,000 clones, over 75% of them singletons. The sequencing used CD4+ or CD8+ T cells sorted from blood, collected in a trial of the OX40 agonist ivuxolimab. The receptors stem from an adult with an advanced solid tumor such as melanoma, head and neck, liver or kidney cancer.

This sequence joins TRBV5-1 and TRBJ1-1; 9 bases line up with TRBD1. V shed 4 bases, J shed 4 bases, and the junction held 8 bases outside the gene matches. The length of the CDR3 is 15 residues. CDR1 is SGHRS, CDR2 YFSETQ, per germline. In nucleotides, the CDR3 is TGCGCCAGCAGCCTACAGACAGGGGGTACCACTGAAGCTTTCTTT. Its translation: CASSLQTGGTTEAFF.

V usage is TRBV5-1 and J usage is TRBJ2-3, with D possibly TRBD1 on 6 matching bases. The CDR3 length is 15 residues. In germline, CDR1 is SGHRS, CDR2 YFSETQ. Deletions cut 2 bases from V and 0 bases from J, with 10 bases between. The CDR3 DNA follows: TGCGCCAGCAGCTTTCAGGGGTCTAGCACAGATACGCAGTATTTT. Translated: CASSFQGSSTDTQYF. Together with reference TRBV5-1 and TRBJ2-3, the CDR3 gives the full variable domain: KAGVTQTPRYLIKTRGQQVTLSCSPISGHRSVSWYQQTPGQGLQFLFEYFSETQRNKGNFPGRFSGRQFSNSRSEMNVSTLELGDSALYLCASSFQGSSTDTQYFGPGTRLTVL.

V usage is TRBV7-2 and J usage is TRBJ1-2; D gene ambiguous. The CDR3 consists of 14 residues. With 0 bases removed from V and 6 bases from J, the gap between germline ends came to 11 bases. Germline V gene sequence: CDR1 SGHTA, CDR2 FQGNSA. CDR3 loop: CASSLALGSNGYTF. DNA for the CDR3: TGTGCCAGCAGCTTAGCGCTAGGCAGTAATGGCTACACCTTC.

This clone has a handful of counts. The V gene is TRBV7-3, the J gene TRBJ2-7, with 7 bases lining up with TRBD1. This CDR3 has 14 residues. V dropped 5 bases and J dropped 3; count of bases not matched to a gene: 7. CDR1 SGHTA and CDR2 FQGTGA come from the germline V gene. CDR3 DNA: TGTGCCAGCAGCCCTATGACAGGGAGCTACGAGCAGTACTTC. Encoded protein: CASSPMTGSYEQYF. The entire variable domain, with the rest obtained from reference TRBV7-3 and TRBJ2-7, is as follows: GAGVSQTPSNKVTEKGKYVELRCDPISGHTALYWYRQSLGQGPEFLIYFQGTGAADDSGLPNDRFFAVRPEGSVSTLKIQRTERGDSAVYLCASSPMTGSYEQYFGPGTRLTVT.

This clone was counted once. The CDR3: CSVGMGLGRGEQFF. The CDR3, as DNA: TGCAGCGTGGGAATGGGACTAGGTAGAGGTGAGCAGTTCTTC. This chain joins TRBV29-1 and TRBJ2-1; 8 nucleotides line up with TRBD2. Germline V gene sequence: CDR1 SQVTM, CDR2 ANQGSEA. Trimming at V came to 6 bases and at J to 9 bases, leaving 13 bases not matched to a gene. The CDR3 consists of 14 residues.

This clone was counted a single time. V gene TRBV29-1 combines with J gene TRBJ2-7; 10 nucleotides align to TRBD2. Germline V gives CDR1 SQVTM, CDR2 ANQGSEA. Trimming at V came to 1 base and at J to 0 bases, leaving 3 bases not matched to a gene. This CDR3 spans 15 amino acids. This CDR3 reads CSVEGAGGDSYEQYF. CDR3 DNA sequence: TGCAGCGTTGAAGGAGCGGGGGGGGACTCCTACGAGCAGTACTTC.

The chain recombines TRBV5-5 with TRBJ2-2; D not resolved. The CDR3 totals 18 residues. Trimming removed 0 bases at V and 4 bases at J, with 19 bases between. Germline V lookup: CDR1 SGHKS, CDR2 YYEKEE (reference sequence). CDR3 amino acids: CASSLARAQLRGTGELFF. The CDR3 DNA reads as TGTGCCAGCAGCTTGGCCCGGGCCCAGCTCCGTGGCACCGGGGAGCTGTTTTTT.

The rearrangement uses TRBV29-1 and TRBJ2-7; weak D call: TRBD1 (6 bases). CDR1 and CDR2 from the germline V gene are SQVTM and ANQGSEA. V shed 5 bases and J shed 3 bases, with 8 bases lying between them. CDR3 length: 11 amino acids. The CDR3 loop is CSVIGGYEQYF. DNA of the CDR3: TGCAGCGTTATAGGGGGCTACGAGCAGTACTTC.

CDR3 residues: CASSLSGVGYYGYTF. The CDR3 bases are TGTGCCAGCAGCTTATCGGGAGTAGGGTACTATGGCTACACCTTC. The V call is TRBV7-3, the J call TRBJ1-2; D gene uncertain. Trimming removed 2 bases from V and 3 bases from J, with 13 bases in between. The CDR3 is 15 residues long. Germline V gene data show CDR1 as SGHTA and CDR2 as FQGTGA.

The rearrangement joins TRBV6-1 to TRBJ2-7; 7 positions match TRBD1. Germline lookup yields CDR1 MNHNS and CDR2 SASEGT. Trimming cost V 7 bases and J 1 base; bases outside gene matches: 7. The CDR3 sequence is 14 residues long. DNA for the CDR3: TGTGCCAGCAATCGAGGGACAGTTTCCTACGAGCAGTACTTC. Residues: CASNRGTVSYEQYF.

The DNA for the CDR3 is TGTGCCAGCAGCAGGGGCGGCAGGGACGACAATCAGCCCCAGCATTTT. Protein: CASSRGGRDDNQPQHF. V and J are TRBV21-1 and TRBJ1-5. TRBV21-1 is classified as a pseudogene. The CDR3 is 16 amino acids.

This chain joins TRBV7-8 and TRBJ2-2, with D uncertain. V lost 7 bases to trimming and J lost 4 bases, with 10 bases between them. Germline V lookup: CDR1 SGHVS, CDR2 FQNEAQ. CDR3 length equals 13 residues. CDR3 amino acids: CASNPSTTGELFF. CDR3 nucleotide sequence: TGTGCCAGCAACCCTTCTACCACCGGGGAGCTGTTTTTT.

This sequence joins TRBV5-5 and TRBJ1-1, with D hard to call. Germline V gene data show CDR1 as SGHKS and CDR2 as YYEKEE (reference sequence). CDR3 length equals 13 residues. With 3 bases removed from V and 3 bases from J, the gap between germline ends came to 9 bases. DNA of the CDR3: TGTGCCAGCAGCTCGAACCCGGACACTGAAGCTTTCTTT. It translates to CASSSNPDTEAFF. Full variable domain (remainder filled in from reference TRBV5-5 and TRBJ1-1): DAGVTQSPTHLIKTRGQQVTLRCSPISGHKSVSWYQQVLGQGPQFIFQYYEKEERGRGNFPDRFSARQFPNYSSELNVNALLLGDSALYLCASSSNPDTEAFFGQGTRLTVV.

The gene calls are TRBV7-2 and TRBJ2-2, with D hard to call. Trimming stripped 1 base from V and 1 base from J, with 7 bases between. In germline, CDR1 is SGHTA, CDR2 FQGNSA. CDR3 length: 15 amino acids. For the CDR3, the DNA is TGTGCCAGCAGCTTAGACGGCAAGAACACCGGGGAGCTGTTTTTT. Translation: CASSLDGKNTGELFF.

The chain joins TRBV19 to TRBJ1-1, with TRBD1 matching 7 bases. Germline CDR1 and CDR2: LNHDA and SQIVND (reference sequence). The V and J ends lost 0 bases and 5 bases, in that order; junction bases with no gene match: 6. The CDR3 spans 15 residues. The CDR3 region is CASSIDPQGGTEAFF. The CDR3 DNA sequence: TGTGCCAGTAGTATAGATCCCCAGGGGGGAACTGAAGCTTTCTTT.

The chain has TRBV6-7 and TRBJ2-3, with 9 bases that match TRBD2. TRBV6-7 qualifies as an ORF whose function is uncertain. V shed 5 bases and J 1 base; nucleotides not matched to a gene: 13. The CDR3 length is 18 residues. The CDR3 reads CASSAFVSQRGGTDTQYF. CDR3 DNA sequence: TGTGCCAGCAGTGCCTTCGTGAGCCAGCGGGGGGGCACAGATACGCAGTATTTT.

This sequence joins TRBV6-5 and TRBJ1-1; D unclear. Germline CDR1 reads MNHEY; CDR2 reads SVGAGI. The CDR3 length is 14 residues. V dropped 5 bases and J dropped 6 bases, with 16 bases sitting between them. The CDR3 sequence: CASSRRRISPEAFF. CDR3 nucleotide sequence: TGTGCCAGCAGTAGGAGACGGATCTCTCCTGAAGCTTTCTTT.

The chain has TRBV11-3 and TRBJ2-1; D call uncertain. The CDR3 extends over 13 amino acids. Per germline, CDR1 SGHNT and CDR2 YENEEA. Deletions cut 5 bases from V and 6 bases from J, with 11 bases between. For the CDR3, the DNA is TGTGCCAGCAGCCAGGCCGGGTCCAATGAGCAGTTCTTC. Residues: CASSQAGSNEQFF.

This chain joins TRBV6-5 and TRBJ1-1; the D gene is possibly TRBD1 (5 bases). The germline V gene has CDR1 MNHEY and CDR2 SVGAGI. The germline V and J ends were trimmed by 4 bases and 5 bases, with 14 bases remaining between them. This CDR3 is 14 amino acids long. CDR3 region: CASSSGRGRTEAFF. CDR3 nucleotide sequence: TGTGCCAGCAGTTCGGGGAGGGGACGGACTGAAGCTTTCTTT.

This rearrangement joins TRBV19 to TRBJ1-3; TRBD1 matches 7 bases. There are 14 residues in the CDR3. Trimming at V came to 8 bases and at J to 1 base, leaving 5 bases not matched to a gene. Germline CDR1 reads LNHDA; CDR2 reads SQIVND (reference sequence). The CDR3 loop is CASQTGESGNTIYF. The CDR3 nucleotides read TGTGCCAGTCAAACAGGGGAGTCTGGAAACACCATATATTTT.

The rearrangement uses TRBV30 and TRBJ2-5, with TRBD1 identical over 8 bases. Looked up from germline, CDR1 is GTSNPN and CDR2 is SVGIG (reference sequence). The CDR3 covers 14 residues. The V and J ends lost 5 bases and 5 bases, in that order; junction bases with no gene match: 10. The CDR3 DNA sequence: TGTGCCTGGGATCCGGGACAGGCCCTGGAGACCCAGTACTTC. It codes for CAWDPGQALETQYF.

The rearrangement links TRBV6-5 to TRBJ1-6; no clear D gene. Trimming removed 6 bases at V and 8 bases at J, with 5 bases between. This CDR3 spans 11 amino acids. The V gene's germline CDR1 is MNHEY and CDR2 SVGAGI. The CDR3 DNA is TGTGCCAGCAGCCTCCATTCACCCCTCCACTTT. Protein product: CASSLHSPLHF.

V usage is TRBV7-8 and J usage is TRBJ1-2; D might be TRBD1 (6 bases). CDR3 length: 15 residues. The V and J ends lost 5 bases and 4 bases respectively, with 17 bases between them. Germline V gene data show CDR1 as SGHVS and CDR2 as FQNEAQ. The CDR3 region has the DNA TGTGCCAGCAGCGCCAATGGACAGAAGGGCTATGGCTACACCTTC. Protein sequence: CASSANGQKGYGYTF.

Only one count was recorded for this clone. Here the CDR3 reads CASKKDSYSNQPQHF. CDR3 sequence (DNA): TGCGCCAGCAAAAAAGACAGTTATAGCAATCAGCCCCAGCATTTT. V is TRBV10-2 and J is TRBJ1-5; possibly TRBD1 for D (5 bases). Per germline, CDR1 WSHSY and CDR2 SAAADI. V was trimmed by 7 bases and J by 0 bases, leaving 13 bases between them. The CDR3 loop spans 15 amino acids.

The DNA of the CDR3 is TGCGCCAGCAGCCCTCCGGGGGCGCTGGGGACTGAAGCTTTCTTT. This gives the protein CASSPPGALGTEAFF. The J gene is TRBJ1-1, the V gene TRBV4-1; tentative D call: TRBD1 (6 bases). Trimming pared 4 bases from V and 5 bases from J, leaving 17 bases between. This CDR3 comprises 15 residues. Germline V gene data show CDR1 as MGHRA and CDR2 as YSYEKL.

The gene calls are TRBV6-5 and TRBJ1-2, with 10 nucleotides matching TRBD1. The J segment lost 7 bases and the V segment lost 6 bases, leaving 11 bases of the junction unmatched. The CDR3 sequence is 15 residues long. Germline CDR1 and CDR2: MNHEY and SVGAGI. The CDR3 nucleotides are TGTGCCAGCAGCTTTTCACGACAGGGGGCGCTTGGCTACACCTTC. This encodes CASSFSRQGALGYTF.

Here the CDR3 reads CASAGQGANSPLHF. CDR3 bases: TGTGCCAGTGCAGGACAGGGGGCGAATTCACCCCTCCACTTT. The V gene is TRBV19, the J gene TRBJ1-6; TRBD1 matches at 11 bases. The trim removed 8 bases at V and 7 bases at J, leaving 4 bases unmatched. CDR3 length equals 14 residues. Looked up from germline, CDR1 is LNHDA and CDR2 is SQIVND (reference sequence).

The rearrangement uses TRBV5-1 and TRBJ2-5, with D hard to call. The CDR3 covers 13 residues. V gave up 4 bases and J gave up 1 base, with 8 bases separating them. The germline V gene encodes CDR1 SGHRS and CDR2 YFSETQ. The CDR3 protein is CASSVVGQETQYF. DNA for the CDR3: TGCGCCAGCAGCGTTGTAGGCCAAGAGACCCAGTACTTC.

This clone was seen only once. J is TRBJ1-2 and V is TRBV5-4; 7 bases map to TRBD1. Trimming cost V 0 bases and J 4 bases; bases outside gene matches: 3. The germline V gene has CDR1 SGHNT and CDR2 YYREEE (reference sequence). The CDR3 extends over 14 amino acids. DNA of the CDR3: TGTGCCAGCAGCTTGGGACAGGGACGCTATGGCTACACCTTC. The encoded protein is CASSLGQGRYGYTF.